The 13 T cell receptor beta chains presented below share a single source sample, sequenced in a study of response to subunit inactivated influenza vaccine. MiXCR, applied by TCRdb to the RT-PCR reads, yields one record per CDR3 protein. The table shows 700,000 to 900,000 distinct CDR3 sequences, with roughly 20% occurring only once. This sample comprised PBMCs from blood, obtained more than 4 days after vaccination. The receptor set was obtained from a man over 45 who received an inactivated influenza vaccine.

The V and J genes are TRBV20-1 and TRBJ2-1; 12 bases map to TRBD2. Looked up from germline, CDR1 is DFQATT and CDR2 is SNEGSKA (reference sequence). The CDR3 runs 17 residues. With V trimmed by 3 bases and J by 9 bases, 15 bases remained unmatched. CDR3 bases: TGCAGTGCTAGTGAGGGTGGGCTAGCGGGAGGGTGGCGTGAGCAGTTCTTC. It is translated as CSASEGGLAGGWREQFF.

This clonotype showed up many times. The chain recombines TRBV20-1 with TRBJ2-7; 11 bases align to TRBD2. CDR3 length: 15 amino acids. CDR1 is DFQATT and CDR2 is SNEGSKA in the germline V gene (reference sequence). Trimming removed 3 bases from V and 4 bases from J; junction bases left unmatched: 8. For the CDR3, the DNA is TGCAGTGCTAGGACTAGCGGGACTTTGGCTTACGAGCAGTACTTC. This sequence encodes CSARTSGTLAYEQYF.

This clonotype appeared a few times. The chain uses TRBV11-1 and TRBJ2-1; 8 bases match TRBD2. Germline V CDR1 and CDR2: SGHAT, FQDESV (reference sequence). V shed 3 bases and J 2 bases; nucleotides not matched to a gene: 15. This CDR3 is built from 19 residues. The CDR3 region has the DNA TGTGCCAGCAGCTTTAGGGCGGGAGGCCTACTAAGTACCTACAATGAGCAGTTCTTC. This sequence encodes CASSFRAGGLLSTYNEQFF.

This clonotype came up a few times. The J gene is TRBJ2-1, the V gene TRBV7-2; 7 nucleotides line up with TRBD1. The CDR3 length is 16 residues. Germline V lookup: CDR1 SGHTA, CDR2 FQGNSA. With 1 base clipped from V and 2 bases from J, the junction kept 5 bases outside the gene matches. In nucleotides, the CDR3 is TGTGCCAGCAGCTTAGTCGACACAGGGGCCTACAATGAGCAGTTCTTC. This sequence encodes CASSLVDTGAYNEQFF.

The chain carries TRBV20-1 and TRBJ2-3; either TRBD1 or TRBD2 may supply D (5 bases each). CDR1 and CDR2 from the germline V gene are DFQATT and SNEGSKA (reference sequence). The V gene lost 3 bases and the J gene lost 4 bases, with 17 bases spanning the gap. CDR3 length: 15 amino acids. In DNA form, the CDR3 reads TGCAGTGCTAGGTTGGGGACCACTTTACCAGATACGCAGTATTTT. This codes for CSARLGTTLPDTQYF.

The chain combines TRBV7-6 with TRBJ2-3; 8 bases align to TRBD2. V shed 4 bases, J shed 5 bases, and the junction held 8 bases outside the gene matches. The CDR3 covers 15 residues. Per the germline V gene, CDR1 is SGHVS and CDR2 is FNYEAQ. CDR3 sequence reads: CASSSPAGVGDTQYF. In DNA form, the CDR3 reads TGTGCCAGCAGCTCCCCAGCGGGAGTGGGAGATACGCAGTATTTT.

This clonotype appeared a few times. V and J are TRBV24-1 and TRBJ2-7, with TRBD2 identical over 7 bases. CDR1 and CDR2 from the germline V gene are KGHDR and SFDVKD. The CDR3 has 14 amino acids. J lost 2 bases, V lost 4 bases, and 4 bases had no gene match. The CDR3 DNA reads TGTGCCACCAGTGAGGCGGGGACTACCTACGAGCAGTACTTC. Translating it yields CATSEAGTTYEQYF.

This chain uses TRBV7-9 with TRBJ2-3; D is possibly TRBD1 or TRBD2 (5 bases each). The V end lost 8 bases, the J end lost 4 bases, and 16 bases lay between the germline ends. Germline CDR1 and CDR2: SEHNR and FQNEAQ (reference sequence). CDR3 size: 14 residues. In DNA, the CDR3 is TGTGCCAGCTTCGGGACCCCCGGGCCAGATACGCAGTATTTT. Its protein is CASFGTPGPDTQYF.

J is TRBJ2-7 and V is TRBV5-1; 7 nucleotides match TRBD2. V was clipped by 0 bases and J by 6 bases; unmatched bases: 9. This CDR3 is 15 amino acids long. The germline V gene encodes CDR1 SGHRS and CDR2 YFSETQ. In DNA, the CDR3 is TGCGCCAGCAGCTTGGTTGAGGGAGGGCCACGCGAGCAGTACTTC. The encoded protein is CASSLVEGGPREQYF.

This clonotype was detected only a few times. V and J are TRBV18 and TRBJ2-3; the D is unclear. The CDR3 has 13 residues. With 4 bases removed from V and 4 bases from J, the gap between germline ends came to 9 bases. CDR1 is KGHSH and CDR2 is LQKENI in the germline V gene. The CDR3: CASSLNTADTQYF. The CDR3, as DNA: TGTGCCAGCTCACTTAACACAGCAGATACGCAGTATTTT.

Here the CDR3 reads CSATPASGDTQYF. The CDR3 nucleotides read TGCAGTGCTACCCCCGCGTCAGGCGACACGCAGTATTTT. The V call is TRBV20-1, the J call TRBJ2-3; no clear D. Germline V gene lookup returns CDR1 DFQATT and CDR2 SNEGSKA (reference sequence). The V gene lost 4 bases and the J gene lost 9 bases, with 17 bases spanning the gap. The CDR3 totals 13 residues.

This clonotype was recorded once. The chain links TRBV5-1 to TRBJ2-1; 7 bases match TRBD2. After removal of 4 bases from V and 10 bases from J, the junction contained 11 bases not matched to a gene. Germline CDR1 and CDR2: SGHRS and YFSETQ. The CDR3 length is 14 residues. The CDR3, as DNA: TGCGCCAGCAGCGCAGTGGGGGGGGTAAGGGAGCAGTTCTTC. Residues: CASSAVGGVREQFF.

This clonotype has just a few counts. The rearrangement joins TRBV5-6 to TRBJ2-7, with D uncertain. V gave up 4 bases and J gave up 6 bases, with 11 bases separating them. CDR1 and CDR2 from the germline V gene are SGHDT and YYEEEE. This CDR3 region has 12 residues. CDR3 residues: CASSLDVSEQYF. CDR3 nucleotides: TGTGCCAGCAGCCTGGACGTGAGCGAGCAGTACTTC.